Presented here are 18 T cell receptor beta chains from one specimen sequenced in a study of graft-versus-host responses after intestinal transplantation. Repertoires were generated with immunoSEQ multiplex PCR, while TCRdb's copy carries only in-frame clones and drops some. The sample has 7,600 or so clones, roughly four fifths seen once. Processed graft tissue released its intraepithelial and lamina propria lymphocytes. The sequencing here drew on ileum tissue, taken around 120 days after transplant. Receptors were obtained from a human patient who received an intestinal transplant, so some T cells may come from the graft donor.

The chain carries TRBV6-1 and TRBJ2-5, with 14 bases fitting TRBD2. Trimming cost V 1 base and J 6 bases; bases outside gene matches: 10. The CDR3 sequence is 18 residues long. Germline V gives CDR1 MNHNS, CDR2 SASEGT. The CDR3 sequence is CASSEELGLAGVLKTQYF. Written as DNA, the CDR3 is TGTGCCAGCAGTGAAGAGTTGGGACTAGCGGGAGTTTTGAAGACCCAGTACTTC.

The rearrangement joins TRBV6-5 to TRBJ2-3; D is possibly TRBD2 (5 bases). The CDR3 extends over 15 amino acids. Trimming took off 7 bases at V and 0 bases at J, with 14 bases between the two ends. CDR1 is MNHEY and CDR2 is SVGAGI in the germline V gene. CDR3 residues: CASTNPGYSTDTQYF. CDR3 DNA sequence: TGTGCCAGCACCAACCCGGGGTATAGCACAGATACGCAGTATTTT.

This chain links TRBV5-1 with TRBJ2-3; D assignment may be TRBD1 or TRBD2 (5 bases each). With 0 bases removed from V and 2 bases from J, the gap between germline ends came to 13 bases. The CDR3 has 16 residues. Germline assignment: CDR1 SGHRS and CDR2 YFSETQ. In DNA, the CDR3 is TGCGCCAGCAGCTTGGGTGACCCGGGGCTCACAGATACGCAGTATTTT. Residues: CASSLGDPGLTDTQYF.

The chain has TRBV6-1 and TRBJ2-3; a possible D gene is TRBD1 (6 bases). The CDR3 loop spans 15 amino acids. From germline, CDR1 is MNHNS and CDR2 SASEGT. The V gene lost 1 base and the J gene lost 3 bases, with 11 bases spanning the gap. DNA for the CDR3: TGTGCCAGCAGTGAAGGTCAGGGGCTAACAGATACGCAGTATTTT. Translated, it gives CASSEGQGLTDTQYF.

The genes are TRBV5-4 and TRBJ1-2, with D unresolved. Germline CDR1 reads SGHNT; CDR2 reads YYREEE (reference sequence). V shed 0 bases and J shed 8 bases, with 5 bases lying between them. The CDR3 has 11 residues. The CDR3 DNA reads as TGTGCCAGCAGCTTGGAAGTAGGCTACACCTTC. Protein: CASSLEVGYTF.

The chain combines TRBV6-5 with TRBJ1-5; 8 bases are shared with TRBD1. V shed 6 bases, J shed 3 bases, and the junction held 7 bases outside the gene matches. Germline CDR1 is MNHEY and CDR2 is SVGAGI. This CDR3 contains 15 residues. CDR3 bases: TGTGCCAGCAGAGGACAGGGTGCCGTCAATCAGCCCCAGCATTTT. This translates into CASRGQGAVNQPQHF.

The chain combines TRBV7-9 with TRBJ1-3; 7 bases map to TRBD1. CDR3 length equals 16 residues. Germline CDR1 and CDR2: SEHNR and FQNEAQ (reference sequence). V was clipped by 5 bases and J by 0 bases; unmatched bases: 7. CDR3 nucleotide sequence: TGTGCCAGCAGCGGGGGACAGCCACTCTCTGGAAACACCATATATTTT. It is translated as CASSGGQPLSGNTIYF.

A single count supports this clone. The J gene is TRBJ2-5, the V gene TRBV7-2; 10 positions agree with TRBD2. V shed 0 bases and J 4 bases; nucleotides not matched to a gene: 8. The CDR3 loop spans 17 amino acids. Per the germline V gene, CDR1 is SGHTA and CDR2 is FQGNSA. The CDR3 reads CASSLATQREGRETQYF. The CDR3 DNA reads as TGTGCCAGCAGCTTAGCAACCCAGCGGGAGGGCCGAGAGACCCAGTACTTC.

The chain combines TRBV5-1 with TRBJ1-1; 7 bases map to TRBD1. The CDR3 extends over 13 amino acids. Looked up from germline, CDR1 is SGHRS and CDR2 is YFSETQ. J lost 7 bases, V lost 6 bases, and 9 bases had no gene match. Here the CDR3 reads CASNVPGQSEAFF. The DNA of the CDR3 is TGCGCCAGCAACGTTCCGGGACAGAGTGAAGCTTTCTTT.

The CDR3 DNA reads as TGCGCCAGCAGCTTGGTCACTAGCGGGGGTAGCGCCGAGCAGTACTTC. Amino acids: CASSLVTSGGSAEQYF. The J gene is TRBJ2-7, the V gene TRBV5-1, with 11 bases aligning to TRBD2. Germline CDR1 reads SGHRS; CDR2 reads YFSETQ. With V trimmed by 0 bases and J by 6 bases, 8 bases remained unmatched. This CDR3 contains 16 residues.

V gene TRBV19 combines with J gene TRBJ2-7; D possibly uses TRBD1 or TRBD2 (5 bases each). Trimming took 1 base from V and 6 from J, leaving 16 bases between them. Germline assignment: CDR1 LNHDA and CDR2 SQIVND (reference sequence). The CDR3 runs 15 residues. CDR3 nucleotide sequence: TGTGCCAGTAGTATAGCAGGGACCCATTCACGCGAGCAGTACTTC. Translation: CASSIAGTHSREQYF. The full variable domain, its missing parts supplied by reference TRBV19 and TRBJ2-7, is DGGITQSPKYLFRKEGQNVTLSCEQNLNHDAMYWYRQDPGQGLRLIYYSQIVNDFQKGDIAEGYSVSREKKESFPLTVTSAQKNPTAFYLCASSIAGTHSREQYFGPGTRLTVT.

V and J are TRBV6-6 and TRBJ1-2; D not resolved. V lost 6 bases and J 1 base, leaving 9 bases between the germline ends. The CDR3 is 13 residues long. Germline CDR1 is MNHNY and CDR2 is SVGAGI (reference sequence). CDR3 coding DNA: TGTGCCAGCAGCCTAACTATTAACTATGGCTACACCTTC. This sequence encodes CASSLTINYGYTF.

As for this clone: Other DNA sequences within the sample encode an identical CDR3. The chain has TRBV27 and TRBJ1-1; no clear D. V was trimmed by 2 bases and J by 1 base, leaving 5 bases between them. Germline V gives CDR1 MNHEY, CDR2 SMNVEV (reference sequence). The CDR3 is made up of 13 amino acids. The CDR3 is CASSLTGNTEAFF. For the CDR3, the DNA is TGTGCCAGCAGTTTAACGGGGAACACTGAAGCTTTCTTT.

This chain's CDR3 is CASSLGDLGNTEAFF. The CDR3 nucleotides read TGTGCCAGCAGCCTCGGGGACTTGGGGAACACTGAAGCTTTCTTT. The chain is built from TRBV5-4 and TRBJ1-1; TRBD1 is a possible D gene (5 bases). The V end lost 4 bases, the J end lost 1 base, and 14 bases lay between the germline ends. The CDR3 is 15 amino acids. CDR1 is SGHNT, CDR2 YYREEE, per germline (reference sequence).

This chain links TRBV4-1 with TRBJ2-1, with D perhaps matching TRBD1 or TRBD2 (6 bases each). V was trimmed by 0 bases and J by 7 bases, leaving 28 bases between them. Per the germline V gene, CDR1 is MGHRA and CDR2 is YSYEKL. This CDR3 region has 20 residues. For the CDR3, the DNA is TGCGCCAGCAGCCAAGACCCCTCACTAGCAGGGGTGGTGGGAGGTAATGAGCAGTTCTTC. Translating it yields CASSQDPSLAGVVGGNEQFF.

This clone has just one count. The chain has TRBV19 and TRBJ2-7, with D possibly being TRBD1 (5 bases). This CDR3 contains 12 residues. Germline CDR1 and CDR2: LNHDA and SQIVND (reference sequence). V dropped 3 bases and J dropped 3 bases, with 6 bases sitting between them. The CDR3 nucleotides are TGTGCCAGTAGTATTCAGGGCTACGAGCAGTACTTC. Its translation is CASSIQGYEQYF. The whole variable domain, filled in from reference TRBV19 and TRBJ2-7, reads DGGITQSPKYLFRKEGQNVTLSCEQNLNHDAMYWYRQDPGQGLRLIYYSQIVNDFQKGDIAEGYSVSREKKESFPLTVTSAQKNPTAFYLCASSIQGYEQYFGPGTRLTVT.

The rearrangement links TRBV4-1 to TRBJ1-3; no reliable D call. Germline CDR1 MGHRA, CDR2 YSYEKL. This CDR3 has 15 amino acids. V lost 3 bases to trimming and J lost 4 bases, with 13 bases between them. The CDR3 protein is CASSHPVRGGNTIYF. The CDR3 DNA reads TGCGCCAGCAGCCATCCAGTCCGAGGCGGAAACACCATATATTTT.

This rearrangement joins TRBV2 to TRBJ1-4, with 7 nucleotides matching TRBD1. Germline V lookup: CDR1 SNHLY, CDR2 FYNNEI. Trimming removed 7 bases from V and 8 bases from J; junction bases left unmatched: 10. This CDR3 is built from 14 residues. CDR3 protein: CASTLGQAEEKLFF. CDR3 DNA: TGTGCCAGCACCCTCGGACAGGCTGAGGAAAAACTGTTTTTT.